The 21 T cell receptor beta chains below were found in one sample sequenced in a study of cytomegalovirus exposure and HLA in healthy donors. This PCR relied on a set of 60 Vbeta primers and 13 Jbeta primers. Profiled with immunoSEQ multiplex PCR; TCRdb holds only in-frame clones, not every one. The sample records 100,000 or so clones, 65% to 90% being singletons. Specimen: PBMCs. The source is a man aged 25-45 years in good health and CMV-seropositive.

V usage is TRBV11-2 and J usage is TRBJ1-2; possibly TRBD1 for D (6 bases). V lost 6 bases and J 0 bases, leaving 20 bases between the germline ends. CDR1 and CDR2 from the germline V gene are SGHAT and FQNNGV. CDR3 length equals 17 residues. The CDR3 DNA reads TGTGCCAGCAGTTCTAGGGGGAGGGGGACGGCTAACTATGGCTACACCTTC. The encoded protein is CASSSRGRGTANYGYTF. Drawing the rest from reference TRBV11-2 and TRBJ1-2, the complete variable domain is EAGVAQSPRYKIIEKRQSVAFWCNPISGHATLYWYQQILGQGPKLLIQFQNNGVVDDSQLPKDRFSAERLKGVDSTLKIQPAKLEDSAVYLCASSSRGRGTANYGYTFGSGTRLTVV.

This sequence joins TRBV6-5 and TRBJ2-5; D gene ambiguous. Germline V gene lookup returns CDR1 MNHEY and CDR2 SVGAGI. The CDR3 has 13 residues. V shed 6 bases and J shed 4 bases, with 12 bases lying between them. CDR3 bases: TGTGCCAGCAGCCCCCGCGGCAGAGAGACCCAGTACTTC. Translated, it gives CASSPRGRETQYF.

This chain uses TRBV11-3 with TRBJ2-3, with 10 bases aligning to TRBD2. CDR3 length equals 17 residues. Germline CDR1 is SGHNT and CDR2 is YENEEA. V was pared by 3 bases and J by 3 bases, with 9 bases of the junction left unmatched. CDR3 sequence: CASSFGLAGARTDTQYF. In DNA, the CDR3 is TGTGCCAGCAGCTTTGGCCTAGCGGGGGCCCGTACAGATACGCAGTATTTT.

The J gene is TRBJ2-5, the V gene TRBV19; 7 bases match TRBD1. This CDR3 contains 13 residues. CDR1 is LNHDA and CDR2 is SQIVND in the germline V gene (reference sequence). V lost 5 bases to trimming and J lost 5 bases; unmatched junction nucleotides: 5. CDR3 residues: CASSLSRGETQYF. In DNA, the CDR3 is TGTGCCAGTAGTCTCTCCAGGGGGGAGACCCAGTACTTC.

The chain links TRBV2 to TRBJ2-1, with 8 bases fitting TRBD2. The CDR3 runs to 20 residues. V shed 4 bases, J shed 0 bases, and the junction held 17 bases outside the gene matches. The germline V gene has CDR1 SNHLY and CDR2 FYNNEI. The CDR3, as DNA: TGTGCCAGCAGTGGGGATAAAGTGGCGGGGGGTCGGAGCTCCTACAATGAGCAGTTCTTC. This codes for CASSGDKVAGGRSSYNEQFF. The whole variable domain, remainder taken from reference TRBV2 and TRBJ2-1, is EPEVTQTPSHQVTQMGQEVILRCVPISNHLYFYWYRQILGQKVEFLVSFYNNEISEKSEIFDDQFSVERPDGSNFTLKIRSTKLEDSAMYFCASSGDKVAGGRSSYNEQFFGPGTRLTVL.

Only one count was recorded for this clone. The chain couples TRBV11-2 to TRBJ2-3; D gene uncertain. The germline CDR1 and CDR2 sequences are SGHAT and FQNNGV. The CDR3 extends over 13 amino acids. V was cut by 5 bases and J by 4 bases, with 10 bases left in between. The CDR3 DNA follows: TGTGCCAGCAGCATAACGGGTGCAGATACGCAGTATTTT. Translating gives CASSITGADTQYF.

The chain recombines TRBV15 with TRBJ1-5; D remains ambiguous. Germline V gives CDR1 LNHNV, CDR2 YYDKDF (reference sequence). The CDR3 loop spans 15 amino acids. Trimming removed 6 bases at V and 7 bases at J, with 19 bases between. The CDR3, as DNA: TGTGCCACCAGGCGGGGAACGAACTCGCCCCAGCCCCAGCATTTT. Residues: CATRRGTNSPQPQHF. Full variable domain (outside the CDR3, taken from reference TRBV15 and TRBJ1-5): DAMVIQNPRYQVTQFGKPVTLSCSQTLNHNVMYWYQQKSSQAPKLLFHYYDKDFNNEADTPDNFQSRRPNTSFCFLDIRSPGLGDTAMYLCATRRGTNSPQPQHFGDGTRLSIL.

This chain uses TRBV6-1 with TRBJ2-1; 10 bases agree with TRBD1. The germline gives CDR1 MNHNS, CDR2 SASEGT. Unmatched junction bases numbered 4, after V lost 10 bases and J lost 10 bases. The CDR3 has 11 amino acids. CDR3 sequence (DNA): TGTGCCACCCAGACAGGGGGCGAGCAGTTCTTC. Amino acids: CATQTGGEQFF.

CDR3 in amino acids: CASSLTGTGAYEQYF. CDR3 coding DNA: TGTGCCAGCAGCTTAACCGGGACAGGTGCCTACGAGCAGTACTTC. The V and J genes are TRBV7-2 and TRBJ2-5, with 8 bases aligning to TRBD1. The J call may be mistaken, given a closer DNA end match to TRBJ2-7. The CDR3 extends over 15 amino acids. CDR1 is SGHTA, CDR2 FQGNSA, per germline.

The chain couples TRBV6-1 to TRBJ2-2; D is possibly TRBD1 (5 bases). Per germline, CDR1 MNHNS and CDR2 SASEGT. The CDR3 consists of 16 residues. The V end was cut by 3 bases, the J end by 4 bases, with 15 bases between. CDR3 sequence reads: CASSDGWGWGTGELFF. The CDR3 coding sequence is TGTGCCAGCAGTGATGGGTGGGGCTGGGGCACCGGGGAGCTGTTTTTT.

This clone turned up a few times. CDR3 nucleotide sequence: TGTGCCAGCAGTGATTTTTCGGGGAACACCGGGGAGCTGTTTTTT. Translated: CASSDFSGNTGELFF. The gene calls are TRBV2 and TRBJ2-2; no reliable D call. This CDR3 has 15 residues. Germline CDR1 and CDR2: SNHLY and FYNNEI. V was cut by 3 bases and J by 1 base, with 9 bases left in between.

The rearrangement links TRBV10-3 to TRBJ2-7; 9 positions agree with TRBD1. Germline loops: CDR1 ENHRY, CDR2 SYGVKD. V was clipped by 0 bases and J by 2 bases; unmatched bases: 5. This CDR3 comprises 16 residues. The CDR3 here is CAISESLDRGTYEQYF. CDR3 nucleotide sequence: TGTGCCATCAGTGAGTCCTTAGACAGGGGGACCTACGAGCAGTACTTC.

J is TRBJ2-2 and V is TRBV5-4, with 11 nucleotides matching TRBD2. CDR1 and CDR2 from the germline V gene are SGHNT and YYREEE (reference sequence). CDR3 length: 17 residues. Trimming at V came to 1 base and at J to 7 bases, leaving 9 bases not matched to a gene. The CDR3 sequence: CASSLNSGGAQGGELFF. The DNA of the CDR3 is TGTGCCAGCAGCTTGAATAGCGGGGGGGCCCAGGGCGGGGAGCTGTTTTTT.

The chain is built from TRBV7-3 and TRBJ1-1; D call uncertain. Germline CDR1 SGHTA, CDR2 FQGTGA. The CDR3 contains 13 residues. The V and J ends lost 4 bases and 5 bases respectively, with 11 bases between them. CDR3 protein: CASSYSAETEAFF. The CDR3 DNA sequence: TGTGCCAGCAGCTACTCGGCGGAAACTGAAGCTTTCTTT.

The CDR3 DNA follows: TGTGCCAGCAGCTCCAGGGAGAACACCGGGGAGCTGTTTTTT. Its protein product is CASSSRENTGELFF. This chain connects TRBV11-2 to TRBJ2-2, with D possibly being TRBD1 (5 bases). The length of the CDR3 is 14 residues. The ends were cut back, 4 bases at V and 1 base at J, with 7 bases in the middle. Germline assignment: CDR1 SGHAT and CDR2 FQNNGV. The full variable domain, completed using reference TRBV11-2 and TRBJ2-2, is EAGVAQSPRYKIIEKRQSVAFWCNPISGHATLYWYQQILGQGPKLLIQFQNNGVVDDSQLPKDRFSAERLKGVDSTLKIQPAKLEDSAVYLCASSSRENTGELFFGEGSRLTVL.

This sequence joins TRBV2 and TRBJ2-3, with TRBD2 identical over 7 bases. CDR3 length equals 12 residues. V lost 6 bases, J lost 6 bases, and 3 bases stayed unmatched. The germline CDR1 and CDR2 sequences are SNHLY and FYNNEI. The CDR3 is CASSQAGDTQYF. The CDR3 DNA sequence: TGTGCCAGCAGCCAAGCGGGGGATACGCAGTATTTT.

The J gene is TRBJ2-1, the V gene TRBV7-6; 12 bases fit TRBD2. The V and J ends lost 7 bases and 7 bases, in that order; junction bases with no gene match: 17. CDR3 size: 18 residues. Germline V gene sequence: CDR1 SGHVS, CDR2 FNYEAQ. Here the CDR3 DNA reads TGTGCCAGCATGGTGGGGCTAGCGGGGGGGCCGTTGGAGAATGAGCAGTTCTTC. It encodes CASMVGLAGGPLENEQFF.

This chain links TRBV5-1 with TRBJ1-6, with D unresolved. V lost 1 base and J 5 bases, leaving 16 bases between the germline ends. This CDR3 region has 17 residues. Germline V lookup: CDR1 SGHRS, CDR2 YFSETQ. CDR3 protein: CASSLWFEAFDNSPLHF. CDR3 DNA sequence: TGCGCCAGCAGCTTGTGGTTCGAGGCATTCGATAATTCACCCCTCCACTTT.

The rearrangement joins TRBV29-1 to TRBJ1-5, with 7 bases lining up with TRBD1. Germline CDR1 SQVTM, CDR2 ANQGSEA. The CDR3 runs to 14 residues. With 6 bases clipped from V and 1 base from J, the junction kept 6 bases outside the gene matches. The CDR3 bases are TGCAGCGTGAGACAGGGCGGAAGCAATCAGCCCCAGCATTTT. Encoded protein: CSVRQGGSNQPQHF. Filled out from reference TRBV29-1 and TRBJ1-5, the complete variable domain reads SAVISQKPSRDICQRGTSLTIQCQVDSQVTMMFWYRQQPGQSLTLIATANQGSEATYESGFVIDKFPISRPNLTFSTLTVSNMSPEDSSIYLCSVRQGGSNQPQHFGDGTRLSIL.

The chain recombines TRBV5-1 with TRBJ1-2, with TRBD1 matching over 10 bases. V lost 4 bases and J lost 2; bases outside the gene matches: 5. The germline gives CDR1 SGHRS, CDR2 YFSETQ. The CDR3 covers 15 residues. CDR3: CASSPGQGSNYGYTF. The CDR3 nucleotides are TGCGCCAGCAGCCCGGGACAGGGGAGCAACTATGGCTACACCTTC.

The chain carries TRBV28 and TRBJ2-3; D is uncertain. This CDR3 contains 14 residues. The V gene lost 5 bases and the J gene lost 0 bases, with 9 bases spanning the gap. Germline lookup yields CDR1 MDHEN and CDR2 SYDVKM. For the CDR3, the DNA is TGTGCCAGCAGTGCGAAAACTAGCACAGATACGCAGTATTTT. It is translated as CASSAKTSTDTQYF.